This T cell receptor (beta chain) was identified in a study of Graves' ophthalmopathy and Graves' hyperthyroidism. Clinical symptoms and serum thyroxine were used for diagnosis; TRAb, thyroid ultrasound and orbital computed tomography were also relied on. With 0 bases removed from V and 5 bases from J, the gap between germline ends came to 13 bases. This CDR3 is 14 amino acids long. CDR1 is DFQATT and CDR2 is SNEGSKA in the germline V gene (reference sequence). RNA transcripts served as template for amplifying TCR beta CDR3 sequences. First-round RT-PCR employed HTBI primers, with a second-round multiplex PCR after it. Via MiXCR, TCRdb re-called the multiplex PCR reads, giving one row per CDR3 protein. The profile shows 200,000 to 250,000 distinct CDR3 sequences, 20% to 25% of them singletons. Study-wide points: A roughly 84% specificity and just under 90% sensitivity were achieved by a 13-signature model that separated ophthalmopathy from stable hyperthyroidism. As the model predicted ophthalmopathy progression, it achieved a sensitivity of around 70% and a specificity of 72.22%.

This clonotype was observed many times. Its specificity is not known. The clonotype was recovered from a woman aged 50 to 60 with Graves' ophthalmopathy. Sequencing input: peripheral blood. The V gene is TRBV20-1, the J gene TRBJ1-2; no reliable D call. The chain's CDR3 is CSAREHPKQYGYTF. For the CDR3, the DNA is TGCAGTGCTAGAGAACACCCTAAACAGTATGGCTACACCTTC.